Following are 6 T cell receptor beta chains from one sample sequenced in a study of PD-L1 blockade in urothelial cancer. Only in-frame clones appear in the TCRdb table, and some are missing; sequencing was by immunoSEQ multiplex PCR. The table has about 51,000 clones, around 89% seen once. Time point indicated: peripheral blood 6 weeks after treatment start. The source material was PBMCs, sampled around atezolizumab (anti-PD-L1) treatment. The source is a man aged 55 to 70 with urothelial cancer.

V is TRBV5-5 and J is TRBJ1-2, with 8 bases that match TRBD1. J gave up 0 bases and V 0 bases, and 4 bases lay outside the gene matches. Germline V gene sequence: CDR1 SGHKS, CDR2 YYEKEE (reference sequence). The CDR3 length is 16 residues. As DNA, the CDR3 is TGTGCCAGCAGCTTGGCAGGGGGCAGAGCTAACTATGGCTACACCTTC. Its translation: CASSLAGGRANYGYTF.

The chain uses TRBV7-2 and TRBJ2-2; 8 positions agree with TRBD2. Germline CDR1 SGHTA, CDR2 FQGNSA. This CDR3 has 15 residues. Losses at the gene ends were 8 bases for V and 4 bases for J; bases not matched to a gene: 9. CDR3 region: CASDYRGGRTGELFF. Here the CDR3 DNA reads TGTGCCAGCGATTATCGGGGGGGCCGCACCGGGGAGCTGTTTTTT.

This clone was seen only a few times. The chain couples TRBV19 to TRBJ2-5; 9 bases line up with TRBD2. Germline trimming cut 5 bases from V and 6 bases from J; bases unmatched to any gene: 10. Germline CDR1 reads LNHDA; CDR2 reads SQIVND (reference sequence). The CDR3 covers 15 residues. The CDR3 reads CASSEAGTSMKTQYF. The CDR3 DNA follows: TGTGCCAGTAGTGAGGCCGGGACTAGCATGAAGACCCAGTACTTC.

This clone occurred once. The V call is TRBV27, the J call TRBJ2-7; D is perhaps TRBD1 (5 bases). V lost 0 bases and J lost 5, with 14 bases in between. The CDR3 loop spans 15 amino acids. The germline gives CDR1 MNHEY, CDR2 SMNVEV (reference sequence). The CDR3 loop reads CASSLSGQGANEQYF. The CDR3 region has the DNA TGTGCCAGCAGTTTATCAGGGCAGGGCGCCAACGAGCAGTACTTC.

V and J are TRBV7-3 and TRBJ2-7, with TRBD2 identical over 10 bases. CDR1 and CDR2 from the germline V gene are SGHTA and FQGTGA. J lost 5 bases, V lost 5 bases, and 3 bases had no gene match. The CDR3 runs 13 residues. The CDR3 nucleotides read TGTGCCAGCAGCCCTAGCGGGAGCAACGAGCAGTACTTC. Its translation is CASSPSGSNEQYF.

This chain links TRBV7-8 with TRBJ1-1; D is uncertain. The CDR3 contains 14 residues. Germline V CDR1 and CDR2: SGHVS, FQNEAQ. V was cut by 1 base and J by 2 bases, with 8 bases left in between. In DNA form, the CDR3 reads TGTGCCAGCAGCTTAGTTGGCGGAAACACTGAAGCTTTCTTT. Translated, it gives CASSLVGGNTEAFF.